This TCR beta chain was recovered during a study of circulating CD8 cells and anti-PD-1 response in melanoma. Looking at the study overall: Patients received intravenous nivolumab, 3 mg/kg, every 2 weeks. Study results and caveats: Under 8% of TRB clonotypes were shared between subsets at M1. DNEG was most diverse; TIGIT repertoires were least diverse.

Worth noting for this clonotype: The antigen remains undetermined. This clone may be a read error of a much larger clone one base away.

Four subsets defined by PD-1 and/or TIGIT were sorted from live CD3+CD8+TCRalphabeta+ cells. Trimming cost V 1 base and J 17 bases, with 15 bases left between them. Germline assignment: CDR1 MGHRA and CDR2 YSYEKL. The CDR3 is 13 residues long. TCR libraries were prepared from approximately 15 ng of total RNA with the QIAseq Immune Repertoire TCR panel. TCRdb re-called the reads through MiXCR, storing one row per CDR3 protein. The sample records 500 to 550 distinct CDR3 sequences, approximately 6.2% being singletons. This sample comprised CD8+ T cells from PBMCs, obtained at baseline or after one month of anti-PD-1 therapy (not recorded which). The chain carries TRBV4-1 and TRBJ1-6, with D perhaps matching TRBD1 (5 bases). This clonotype was sampled from a human donor with melanoma. The CDR3 DNA is TGCGCCAGCAGCCAAGGAAGAGGGGCCACCTTCCACTTT. Translation gives CASSQGRGATFHF.